Shown below are 20 T cell receptor beta chains from a single sample sequenced in a study of blood T cell repertoires in COVID-19. The protocol was immunoSEQ multiplex PCR, while the TCRdb copy is restricted to in-frame clones and leaves out a portion. The table has about 430,000 clones, about 87% seen once; the top ten hold roughly 0.87%. The specimen sequenced was peripheral blood. The receptor source for this set is a man aged 18 to 30 with COVID-19, enrolled during active disease.

This clone was detected only a few times. This sequence joins TRBV3-1 (or the pseudogene TRBV3-2) and TRBJ1-3, with 7 bases that match TRBD1. CDR1 is LGHDT and CDR2 is YNNKEL in the germline V gene (reference sequence). Germline trimming cut 3 bases from V and 4 bases from J; bases unmatched to any gene: 3. This CDR3 has 14 residues. CDR3 sequence: CASSQTGYGNTIYF. CDR3 coding DNA: TGTGCCAGCAGCCAGACAGGGTACGGAAACACCATATATTTT.

The CDR3 loop reads CASSVAPDRAHEQYF. The DNA of the CDR3 is TGTGCCAGCAGCGTAGCTCCCGACAGGGCCCACGAGCAGTACTTC. V is TRBV9 and J is TRBJ2-7, with 7 bases aligning to TRBD1. The CDR3 is made up of 15 amino acids. J lost 5 bases, V lost 0 bases, and 8 bases had no gene match. Germline V gene data show CDR1 as SGDLS and CDR2 as YYNGEE. The full variable domain, with the rest looked up from reference TRBV9 and TRBJ2-7, is DSGVTQTPKHLITATGQRVTLRCSPRSGDLSVYWYQQSLDQGLQFLIQYYNGEERAKGNILERFSAQQFPDLHSELNLSSLELGDSALYFCASSVAPDRAHEQYFGPGTRLTVT.

V is TRBV5-8 and J is TRBJ1-4; 10 bases agree with TRBD1. The germline V gene has CDR1 SGHTS and CDR2 YDEGEE. The CDR3 has 13 amino acids. V was clipped by 5 bases and J by 8 bases; unmatched bases: 3. The DNA for the CDR3 is TGTGCCAGCAGGGACAGGGGGGCCGAAAAACTGTTTTTT. Its protein is CASRDRGAEKLFF.

V usage is TRBV4-1 and J usage is TRBJ2-1; D perhaps matches TRBD2 (6 bases). The CDR3 is 16 residues long. V was trimmed by 1 base and J by 4 bases, leaving 14 bases between them. Germline-derived CDR1 and CDR2 are MGHRA and YSYEKL. The CDR3 coding sequence is TGCGCCAGCAGCCAAGCACCTGGACTAAGATACAATGAGCAGTTCTTC. This sequence encodes CASSQAPGLRYNEQFF.

V gene TRBV29-1 combines with J gene TRBJ2-1; D perhaps matches TRBD2 (7 bases). This CDR3 region has 12 residues. The V end was cut by 4 bases, the J end by 8 bases, with 12 bases between. CDR1 and CDR2 (germline): SQVTM, ANQGSEA. Here the CDR3 DNA reads TGCAGCGTTGTTCGGGGGGCCGATGAGCAGTTCTTC. Translating gives CSVVRGADEQFF.

The CDR3 region is CSVAGQIYRETQYF. The CDR3 region has the DNA TGCAGCGTGGCCGGACAGATATATAGGGAGACCCAGTACTTC. This chain joins TRBV29-1 and TRBJ2-5; D may be TRBD1 (6 bases). The CDR3 spans 14 residues. Trimming took off 6 bases at V and 5 bases at J, with 19 bases between the two ends. The V gene's germline CDR1 is SQVTM and CDR2 ANQGSEA.

The rearrangement links TRBV13 to TRBJ2-5; the D gene is possibly TRBD2 (5 bases). Germline V gene data show CDR1 as PRHDT and CDR2 as FYEKMQ (reference sequence). The V end was cut by 3 bases, the J end by 5 bases, with 10 bases between. The CDR3 totals 13 residues. CDR3 bases: TGTGCCAGCAGCTTTTCTAGCACGGAGACCCAGTACTTC. It specifies CASSFSSTETQYF.

This clone was recorded only once. The chain is built from TRBV6-5 and TRBJ1-2, with D perhaps matching TRBD1 (6 bases). The CDR3 totals 13 residues. Per the germline V gene, CDR1 is MNHEY and CDR2 is SVGAGI. The ends were cut back, 7 bases at V and 5 bases at J, with 14 bases in the middle. The chain's CDR3 is CASIRNREYGYTF. The CDR3 DNA reads as TGTGCCAGCATCAGAAACAGGGAGTATGGCTACACCTTC.

This clone was recorded only once. This chain uses TRBV19 with TRBJ2-5; D may be TRBD1 (6 bases). Germline V gene lookup returns CDR1 LNHDA and CDR2 SQIVND (reference sequence). The V end was cut by 3 bases, the J end by 2 bases, with 19 bases between. The CDR3 sequence is 17 residues long. CDR3 in DNA: TGTGCCAGTAGTATCTCTTTCCGGTCAAGGGGGCAAGAGACCCAGTACTTC. Translated: CASSISFRSRGQETQYF.

This chain's CDR3 is CASSVTPGVQETQYF. The CDR3 DNA sequence: TGTGCCAGCAGCGTGACTCCAGGGGTACAAGAGACCCAGTACTTC. The rearrangement uses TRBV5-4 and TRBJ2-5, with D tentatively TRBD1 (6 bases). The germline V gene encodes CDR1 SGHNT and CDR2 YYREEE (reference sequence). CDR3 size: 15 residues. Trimming took 4 bases from V and 2 from J, leaving 15 bases between them.

This sequence joins TRBV18 and TRBJ1-1, with D possibly being TRBD1 (5 bases). From germline, CDR1 is KGHSH and CDR2 LQKENI. Trimming pared 2 bases from V and 5 bases from J, leaving 15 bases between. The CDR3 loop spans 15 amino acids. CDR3 in amino acids: CASSPEKQGVTEAFF. The CDR3 nucleotides are TGTGCCAGCTCACCAGAAAAACAAGGGGTTACTGAAGCTTTCTTT.

The chain has TRBV5-1 and TRBJ2-1; D might be TRBD1 (6 bases). The CDR3 extends over 14 amino acids. The ends were cut back, 4 bases at V and 2 bases at J, with 10 bases in the middle. CDR1 is SGHRS, CDR2 YFSETQ, per germline. CDR3 amino acids: CASSRWGPYNEQFF. In DNA, the CDR3 is TGCGCCAGCAGCCGTTGGGGGCCCTACAATGAGCAGTTCTTC.

The genes are TRBV6-5 and TRBJ1-2; TRBD1 agrees at 10 bases. The J segment lost 8 bases and the V segment lost 11 bases, leaving 11 bases of the junction unmatched. The CDR3 length is 13 residues. Per germline, CDR1 MNHEY and CDR2 SVGAGI. CDR3: CAGLRQGAGGYTF. The CDR3 nucleotides are TGTGCCGGACTGAGACAGGGGGCAGGGGGCTACACCTTC.

This clone appeared a single time. V and J are TRBV7-3 and TRBJ2-1; the D gene is possibly TRBD2 (6 bases). Looked up from germline, CDR1 is SGHTA and CDR2 is FQGTGA. With 1 base removed from V and 8 bases from J, the gap between germline ends came to 9 bases. The length of the CDR3 is 13 residues. The chain's CDR3 is CASSLMEGYEQFF. Here the CDR3 DNA reads TGTGCCAGCAGCTTAATGGAGGGGTATGAGCAGTTCTTC.

This rearrangement joins TRBV27 to TRBJ2-1; D ambiguous. The length of the CDR3 is 16 residues. The V gene lost 4 bases and the J gene lost 3 bases, with 16 bases spanning the gap. Germline V gene data show CDR1 as MNHEY and CDR2 as SMNVEV (reference sequence). CDR3 DNA sequence: TGTGCCAGCAGTTCCTTATTAGCAGATCACTACAATGAGCAGTTCTTC. This sequence encodes CASSSLLADHYNEQFF.

The V gene is TRBV7-2, the J gene TRBJ2-3; 8 bases map to TRBD2. The CDR3 totals 16 residues. Germline V lookup: CDR1 SGHTA, CDR2 FQGNSA. Germline trimming cut 5 bases from V and 5 bases from J; bases unmatched to any gene: 12. In DNA, the CDR3 is TGTGCCAGCAGCACCCCGGGACTAGAGGCAGGAGATACGCAGTATTTT. It is translated as CASSTPGLEAGDTQYF.

V gene TRBV9 combines with J gene TRBJ2-5, with 9 bases that match TRBD2. CDR1 and CDR2 from the germline V gene are SGDLS and YYNGEE. The V segment lost 4 bases and the J segment 2 bases; nucleotides outside the gene matches: 3. This CDR3 has 14 residues. This CDR3 reads CASSLTSGQETQYF. The DNA of the CDR3 is TGTGCCAGCAGCCTAACTAGCGGGCAAGAGACCCAGTACTTC.

V and J are TRBV27 and TRBJ1-2; possibly TRBD1 for D (5 bases). The CDR3 is 14 amino acids. V shed 5 bases and J shed 3 bases, with 13 bases lying between them. CDR1 is MNHEY, CDR2 SMNVEV, per germline (reference sequence). The CDR3 reads CASSPSGQYYGYTF. CDR3 bases: TGTGCCAGCAGTCCGTCCGGACAATACTATGGCTACACCTTC.

This clone has only one observation. J is TRBJ2-2 and V is TRBV7-2; the match to TRBD2 covers 9 bases. The trim removed 3 bases at V and 0 bases at J, leaving 5 bases unmatched. Germline V lookup: CDR1 SGHTA, CDR2 FQGNSA. The CDR3 is made up of 17 amino acids. The CDR3 loop is CASSFRSGRTNTGELFF. The DNA for the CDR3 is TGTGCCAGCAGCTTTCGGAGCGGGAGGACGAACACCGGGGAGCTGTTTTTT. The full variable domain, with the rest looked up from reference TRBV7-2 and TRBJ2-2, is GAGVSQSPSNKVTEKGKDVELRCDPISGHTALYWYRQSLGQGLEFLIYFQGNSAPDKSGLPSDRFSAERTGGSVSTLTIQRTQQEDSAVYLCASSFRSGRTNTGELFFGEGSRLTVL.

In regard to this clone: Additional DNA sequences in this sample encode the identical CDR3. The chain recombines TRBV12-3 or TRBV12-4 with TRBJ2-7; no clear D gene. This CDR3 spans 13 amino acids. The V end was cut by 3 bases, the J end by 3 bases, with 9 bases between. The CDR3 sequence: CASSFDTDYEQYF. DNA for the CDR3: TGTGCCAGCAGTTTTGACACGGACTACGAGCAGTACTTC.